The subject of this entry is one T cell receptor beta chain. Its antigen remains unknown. The data are from a study of beta chain features in type 1 diabetes. Study summary: Sorted cells, more than 95,000,000 in number, were examined across all samples.

Trimming removed 0 bases at V and 6 bases at J, with 2 bases between. The CDR3 loop spans 10 amino acids. Germline V gene data show CDR1 as GTSNPN and CDR2 as SVGIG (reference sequence). Broader study findings: Insertions at VDJ junctions were less frequent in type 1 diabetes patients. These patients also deleted more nucleotides at the same junctions. When Type 1 diabetes patients were examined, their TCRB CDR3s proved moderately but significantly shorter in all four CD4+ subsets.

The investigators reverse transcribed all of the isolated RNA, so they sequenced expressed TCRB transcripts. TCRdb keeps only in-frame clones here, not all; method: immunoSEQ multiplex PCR. The sample carries about 120,000 clones, 17% recorded once. The chain joins TRBV30 to TRBJ1-2; no clear D gene. The sample comprised central memory CD4+ T cells from blood. The sequence was obtained from a man aged 18-30 years with type 1 diabetes. CDR3 region: CAWSVDGYTF. The CDR3 region has the DNA TGTGCCTGGAGTGTAGATGGCTACACCTTC. Filled out from reference TRBV30 and TRBJ1-2, the complete variable domain reads SQTIHQWPATLVQPVGSPLSLECTVEGTSNPNLYWYRQAAGRGLQLLFYSVGIGQISSEVPQNLSASRPQDRQFILSSKKLLLSDSGFYLCAWSVDGYTFGSGTRLTVV.